These 18 T cell receptor beta chains were sequenced from one sample in a study of monozygotic twins with inflammatory bowel disease. TCRdb re-analyzed the 5' RACE reads; it lists each CDR3 protein once, without DNA. The table gives approximately 160,000 distinct CDR3 sequences; the top ten clones make up more than 2.5% of it. Sequencing was done on a sample of blood. These TCRs come from a human donor with ulcerative colitis or Crohn's disease, or a healthy co-twin of an affected twin (not recorded which).

The chain couples TRBV12-3 or TRBV12-4 to TRBJ2-5. The CDR3 consists of 13 residues. The CDR3 here is CASSSDVGETQYF.

The chain combines TRBV7-8 with TRBJ1-5; TCRdb's D gene call, TRBD1, goes unchecked for lack of DNA. The CDR3 runs 16 residues. Germline assignment: CDR1 SGHVS and CDR2 FQNEAQ. The CDR3 protein is CASSPRTVRSNQPQHF.

This rearrangement joins TRBV19 to TRBJ2-2; TCRdb's D call, TRBD2, is unchecked because there is no DNA. Germline values: CDR1 LNHDA, CDR2 SQIVND (reference sequence). This CDR3 comprises 18 residues. CDR3 in amino acids: CASIDRKGRARNTGELFF.

The V gene is TRBV7-9, the J gene TRBJ1-1; TCRdb's D gene call, TRBD1, goes unchecked for lack of DNA. The germline CDR1 and CDR2 sequences are SEHNR and FQNEAQ (reference sequence). CDR3 length: 14 amino acids. The CDR3 sequence: CASSLLGVGTEAFF.

The chain joins TRBV7-9 to TRBJ2-3; without DNA, the TCRdb call of TRBD2 cannot be checked. The CDR3 spans 15 residues. CDR1 is SEHNR and CDR2 is FQNEAQ in the germline V gene (reference sequence). The CDR3 protein is CASSQIAGGTDTQYF. Full variable domain (outside the CDR3, taken from reference TRBV7-9 and TRBJ2-3): DTGVSQNPRHKITKRGQNVTFRCDPISEHNRLYWYRQTLGQGPEFLTYFQNEAQLEKSRLLSDRFSAERPKGSFSTLEIQRTEQGDSAMYLCASSQIAGGTDTQYFGPGTRLTVL.

This chain joins TRBV7-2 and TRBJ2-3. The germline V gene has CDR1 SGHTA and CDR2 FQGNSA. The CDR3 is 17 amino acids. The CDR3 region is CASSLAMGLAGTDTQYF.

This chain joins TRBV20-1 and TRBJ2-1; TCRdb returns TRBD2, unconfirmable since there is no DNA. This CDR3 is built from 16 residues. Germline V gives CDR1 DFQATT, CDR2 SNEGSKA (reference sequence). This CDR3 is CSAQRLAGASYNEQFF.

V is TRBV5-4 and J is TRBJ2-3. This CDR3 contains 15 residues. CDR1 SGHNT and CDR2 YYREEE come from the germline V gene (reference sequence). This CDR3 is CASSLEVAGTDTQYF.

The chain is built from TRBV30 and TRBJ2-2; TCRdb names TRBD2, which stays unverified in the absence of DNA. CDR1 and CDR2 (germline): GTSNPN, SVGIG (reference sequence). The CDR3 runs 13 residues. The CDR3 loop reads CAWSSGITGELFF.

The V gene is TRBV11-1, the J gene TRBJ2-1; the D call from TCRdb, TRBD1, cannot be confirmed without DNA. Per the germline V gene, CDR1 is SGHAT and CDR2 is FQDESV (reference sequence). The CDR3 is 18 residues long. The CDR3 protein is CASSWVEGAEMPYNEQFF. Variable domain in full (rest from reference TRBV11-1 and TRBJ2-1): EAEVAQSPRYKITEKSQAVAFWCDPISGHATLYWYRQILGQGPELLVQFQDESVVDDSQLPKDRFSAERLKGVDSTLKIQPAELGDSAMYLCASSWVEGAEMPYNEQFFGPGTRLTVL.

The chain recombines TRBV5-1 with TRBJ2-1; TCRdb designates TRBD1, a call that cannot be tested without DNA. There are 16 residues in the CDR3. Per the germline V gene, CDR1 is SGHRS and CDR2 is YFSETQ. The CDR3 reads CASSSTPGIGYNEQFF.

V and J are TRBV30 and TRBJ1-2; TCRdb lists TRBD1, though no DNA is available to test this call. The germline V gene has CDR1 GTSNPN and CDR2 SVGIG (reference sequence). CDR3 length equals 13 residues. CDR3 loop: CAWKIRGDYGYTF. Drawing the rest from reference TRBV30 and TRBJ1-2, the complete variable domain is SQTIHQWPATLVQPVGSPLSLECTVEGTSNPNLYWYRQAAGRGLQLLFYSVGIGQISSEVPQNLSASRPQDRQFILSSKKLLLSDSGFYLCAWKIRGDYGYTFGSGTRLTVV.

The chain uses TRBV18 and TRBJ2-1; TCRdb names TRBD1, which stays unverified in the absence of DNA. This CDR3 is 17 amino acids long. Germline V gives CDR1 KGHSH, CDR2 LQKENI. CDR3 residues: CASSPGTGLLMGNEQFF.

Judged by frequency, this clonotype is medium-sized. The J gene is TRBJ2-7, the V gene TRBV7-9; TCRdb lists TRBD1, though no DNA is available to test this call. The germline gives CDR1 SEHNR, CDR2 FQNEAQ (reference sequence). The CDR3 runs to 15 residues. The chain's CDR3 is CASSLLPGTGDEQYF.

The rearrangement uses TRBV5-1 and TRBJ2-7; lacking DNA, the TRBD2 call made by TCRdb goes unchecked. The germline CDR1 and CDR2 sequences are SGHRS and YFSETQ. The CDR3 sequence is 16 residues long. The CDR3 sequence is CASSSGTSGNTYEQYF. The full variable domain, completed using reference TRBV5-1 and TRBJ2-7, is KAGVTQTPRYLIKTRGQQVTLSCSPISGHRSVSWYQQTPGQGLQFLFEYFSETQRNKGNFPGRFSGRQFSNSRSEMNVSTLELGDSALYLCASSSGTSGNTYEQYFGPGTRLTVT.

The gene calls are TRBV28 and TRBJ2-7; TCRdb lists TRBD1, though no DNA is available to test this call. CDR1 and CDR2 from the germline V gene are MDHEN and SYDVKM. This CDR3 has 14 amino acids. CDR3: CASSSPGQEDEQYF.

The chain joins TRBV16 to TRBJ1-6. Germline V CDR1 and CDR2: KGHSY, FQNENV. There are 12 residues in the CDR3. The CDR3: CASSQGNSPLHF.

The V and J genes are TRBV6-5 and TRBJ1-4; TCRdb selects TRBD1, and the lack of DNA leaves this call unchecked. The CDR3 runs 12 residues. Looked up from germline, CDR1 is MNHEY and CDR2 is SVGAGI. The CDR3 is CASSYDRAKLFF.